This T cell receptor (beta chain) was sequenced during a study of response to subunit inactivated influenza vaccine. This clonotype was counted between two and nine times. TCRdb recomputed calls from the RT-PCR reads with MiXCR, one row per CDR3 protein. The sample shows approximately 680,000 distinct CDR3 sequences, about a sixth of them seen only once. Between the trimmed V and J ends, which lost 5 bases and 7 bases, there was a span of 12 bases. CDR3 length: 13 residues. CDR1 and CDR2 (germline): LGHNA, YSLEER. This sequence was found in a man aged 45-60 years who received an inactivated influenza vaccine. The sample in question was PBMCs from blood, obtained about 12 days after vaccination. V usage is TRBV4-3 and J usage is TRBJ2-1; unclear D gene. In nucleotides, the CDR3 is TGCGCCAGCAGCAGTGAAGGGTGGAATGAGCAGTTCTTC. Its translation: CASSSEGWNEQFF.